This T cell receptor (beta chain) comes out of a study of PD-L1 blockade in urothelial cancer. The table came from immunoSEQ multiplex PCR; TCRdb's copy has only in-frame clones and leaves some out. The profile shows around 50,000 clones, approximately 85% of them singletons. Concerning this clone: Distinct nucleotide sequences in the sample also encode this CDR3.

Time point meaning: peripheral blood 6 weeks after treatment start. CDR1 and CDR2 (germline): SNHLY, FYNNEI. This CDR3 is built from 11 residues. V was trimmed by 9 bases and J by 4 bases, leaving 7 bases between them. The chain recombines TRBV2 with TRBJ1-3; D gene ambiguous. The sample was PBMCs, taken around atezolizumab (anti-PD-L1) treatment. This clonotype was obtained from a man in his forties or fifties with urothelial cancer. Here the CDR3 DNA reads TGTGCCAGTAGCGAGGGAAACACCATATATTTT. The encoded protein is CASSEGNTIYF. Supplemented by reference TRBV2 and TRBJ1-3, the full variable domain reads EPEVTQTPSHQVTQMGQEVILRCVPISNHLYFYWYRQILGQKVEFLVSFYNNEISEKSEIFDDQFSVERPDGSNFTLKIRSTKLEDSAMYFCASSEGNTIYFGEGSWLTVV.